This passage covers 10 T cell receptor beta chains from one sample sequenced in a study of cytomegalovirus exposure and HLA in healthy donors. PCR used 60 Vbeta primers and 13 Jbeta primers. The method was immunoSEQ multiplex PCR; TCRdb's version includes in-frame clones alone and lacks a portion of them. The repertoire holds 140,000 or so clones, with more than 80% as singletons. Sequences were obtained from PBMCs. The receptors derive from a woman aged 40 to 50 in good health and CMV-seropositive.

V gene TRBV6-5 combines with J gene TRBJ1-3; tentative D call: TRBD1 (5 bases). In germline, CDR1 is MNHEY, CDR2 SVGAGI. The V and J ends lost 5 bases and 3 bases respectively, with 14 bases between them. The CDR3 loop spans 15 amino acids. The CDR3 DNA is TGTGCCAGCAGTGCCGGGGGTATTGGTGGAAACACCATATATTTT. Protein: CASSAGGIGGNTIYF.

This clone occurred once. The V and J genes are TRBV7-9 and TRBJ1-6; 7 nucleotides line up with TRBD1. After removal of 1 base from V and 7 bases from J, the junction contained 4 bases not matched to a gene. Looked up from germline, CDR1 is SEHNR and CDR2 is FQNEAQ (reference sequence). CDR3 size: 15 residues. CDR3 residues: CASSLVVTGNSPLHF. CDR3 coding DNA: TGTGCCAGCAGCTTAGTGGTGACAGGGAATTCACCCCTCCACTTT.

The chain couples TRBV30 to TRBJ2-7, with 8 bases fitting TRBD1. This CDR3 is built from 16 residues. With V trimmed by 3 bases and J by 2 bases, 12 bases remained unmatched. Looked up from germline, CDR1 is GTSNPN and CDR2 is SVGIG (reference sequence). CDR3 bases: TGTGCCTGGAGGAGACTCCCCGGGACAGGTACCTACGAGCAGTACTTC. Protein sequence: CAWRRLPGTGTYEQYF.

CDR3 bases: TGTGCCAGCAGCCAATCATCAGGGCGGAATCAGCCCCAGCATTTT. It specifies CASSQSSGRNQPQHF. This chain joins TRBV16 and TRBJ1-5; perhaps TRBD1 as D (5 bases). Germline V gene sequence: CDR1 KGHSY, CDR2 FQNENV. The CDR3 has 15 residues. The V end was cut by 0 bases, the J end by 4 bases, with 10 bases between.

This clone was detected once. This chain uses TRBV6-1 with TRBJ1-1; D is ambiguous. The CDR3 runs to 13 residues. Trimming took 4 bases from V and 0 from J, leaving 6 bases between them. CDR1 and CDR2 from the germline V gene are MNHNS and SASEGT. The CDR3 reads CASSGTLNTEAFF. The CDR3 DNA sequence: TGTGCCAGCAGTGGCACTTTGAACACTGAAGCTTTCTTT.

Only one count was recorded for this clone. J is TRBJ2-5 and V is TRBV28; TRBD2 matches 8 bases. There are 15 residues in the CDR3. Unmatched junction bases numbered 6, after V lost 4 bases and J lost 2 bases. CDR1 is MDHEN, CDR2 SYDVKM, per germline. CDR3 loop: CASSSRIAGQETQYF. In DNA form, the CDR3 reads TGTGCCAGCAGTTCCCGAATAGCGGGGCAAGAGACCCAGTACTTC.

V usage is TRBV6-6 and J usage is TRBJ2-5, with 7 bases identical to TRBD1. Near its end, the DNA agrees better with TRBJ2-7, so the J call may be wrong. Germline CDR1 reads MNHNY; CDR2 reads SVGAGI (reference sequence). The CDR3 sequence is 15 residues long. CDR3 region: CASSYLTGPTYEQYF. CDR3 bases: TGTGCCAGCAGTTACCTGACAGGGCCGACCTACGAGCAGTACTTC.

The chain links TRBV6-5 to TRBJ2-3; the match to TRBD2 covers 12 bases. V lost 6 bases to trimming and J lost 3 bases; unmatched junction nucleotides: 4. From germline, CDR1 is MNHEY and CDR2 SVGAGI. This CDR3 has 15 residues. The CDR3 here is CASSLLAGGTDTQYF. CDR3 sequence (DNA): TGTGCCAGCAGCCTCCTAGCGGGGGGGACAGATACGCAGTATTTT.

The V gene is TRBV27, the J gene TRBJ2-1; D may be TRBD2 (5 bases). V lost 8 bases, J lost 5 bases, and 19 bases lay in between. This CDR3 has 15 amino acids. CDR1 MNHEY and CDR2 SMNVEV come from the germline V gene (reference sequence). CDR3 loop: CASLRGRGPDNEQFF. For the CDR3, the DNA is TGTGCCAGCCTCCGAGGGAGAGGTCCGGACAATGAGCAGTTCTTC.

The table lists this clone with a few counts. The chain recombines TRBV15 with TRBJ1-1; D is unclear. Germline V gene data show CDR1 as LNHNV and CDR2 as YYDKDF (reference sequence). Trimming cost V 1 base and J 7 bases, with 13 bases left between them. The CDR3 totals 14 residues. As DNA, the CDR3 is TGTGCCACCAGCAGAGGAGGGCTTGAAGGTGAAGCTTTCTTT. This sequence encodes CATSRGGLEGEAFF.